What follows describes a single T cell receptor (beta chain). This clonotype turned up a few times. Its antigen is currently not known. Nothing much larger sits one base from this clone, and base qualities are not available. The sample comes from a study of blood T cells in healthy people across ages (dated by TCRdb to about 2015). Study-level background: In model experiments, template switching captured about one uniquely barcoded TCR beta cDNA molecule for every two T cells. To avoid experimental bias, donors of different ages were spread randomly across the sequencing lanes. Age-related changes in TCR beta repertoire diversity were measured in the study by deep sequencing normalized with unique cDNA molecular identifiers. The study analyzed two additional independent replicas of 1 million unique cDNA reads from the same blood draw for two donors, one aged 18 to 29 and one aged 80 or older. The donors were divided into four age groups: young (average roughly 17 years), middle-aged (about 41), aged (about 60) and long-lived (around 87).

The library was built by means of 5' RACE. Sequencing was carried out with an Illumina HiSeq 2500. A second 7 to 11 cycle PCR used a sample-barcoded 5' primer and a J-beta primer mix. Each TCR beta cDNA molecule received a unique molecular identifier from a template-switch 5' adaptor carrying 12 random nucleotides. At least 2.5 million CDR3-containing paired-end reads were obtained from each sample. The Mint cDNA synthesis kit, primed by a TRBC-specific oligonucleotide, was used to synthesize first-strand cDNA from all RNA. After uracil-DNA glycosylase treatment, a first 18-cycle PCR used universal primers M1SS and BC2_uni_R on all cDNA. The authors processed their data as follows. For normalization, 1 million high-quality reads were randomly selected from each sample, with every read carrying a distinct molecular identifier. Reads with shared molecular identifiers were discarded instead of being binned into consensus sequences. MiTCR, with a Q25 quality threshold and the strictest error-elimination algorithm, was used for CDR3 identification, clonotype clustering and error correction. A nonparametric unseen species model with Euler transformation was used to estimate lower-bound total TCR beta diversity. The public sequencing data were trimmed at Q25 with fastp and processed into clonotypes with MiXCR by TCRdb, which kept only in-frame beta chains. Identical CDR3 proteins give one entry, which carries the most common genes and DNA. The V and J calls and clone size come from TCRdb's table, not from the authors' own analysis. For this sample there are over 600,000 distinct CDR3 sequences; 20% to 25% appear just once. Jointly, the top ten make up roughly 3.4% of the sample.

The paper's findings and limits, for the study overall: Since profiling was done on bulk unsorted PBMCs, naive and antigen-experienced compartments could not be conclusively compared. As age increased, observed TCR beta diversity per million T cells dropped in a roughly linear way, and a significant reduction was already evident by age around 41. Because the CMV infection status of the donors was unknown, age-related changes in expanded clonotypes may potentially have been confounded. The percentage of naive T cells measured by flow cytometry correlated strongly with observed TCR beta diversity. The long-lived group showed more naive CD4+ T cells, fewer expanded clones and increased TCR diversity than the aged group, suggesting age selection. Estimates of total diversity based on one million sequenced T cells were considered lower bounds and underestimates.

Spanning cysteine to phenylalanine, the CDR3 consists of 14 amino acids. The sequence is cut down to CDR3 DNA, 42 bases in frame from base 1. Trimming removed 2 bases from V and 6 bases from J, leaving 13 bases between the germline ends. The germline V gene gives CDR1 as SGDLS and CDR2 as YYNGEE. The donors were roughly 38 Caucasian individuals from Russia, aged 6 to 90 years, who were systemically healthy. Each donor gave 8 to 10 milliliters of peripheral blood, drawn into EDTA-treated Vacutainer tubes. Ficoll-Paque density-gradient centrifugation was used to isolate PBMCs, with at least 6 million per sample. Total RNA, at least 5 micrograms per sample, was extracted from PBMCs with Trizol reagent. For every donor, flow cytometry on a PBMC aliquot measured the percentage of naive CD45RAhigh/CD27high T cells.

The receptor was derived from a man between 70 and 80 years old in good health. Sequenced input: blood. The chain is made from TRBV9 and TRBJ2-3, with a tentative D call of TRBD1 or TRBD2, each matching 5 bases. The CDR3 reads as follows: CASSVQTGPDTQYF. In nucleotide form, the sequence is TGTGCCAGCAGCGTCCAGACGGGACCGGATACGCAGTATTTT. With all but the CDR3 taken from the reference TRBV9 and TRBJ2-3 genes, the full variable domain is: DSGVTQTPKHLITATGQRVTLRCSPRSGDLSVYWYQQSLDQGLQFLIQYYNGEERAKGNILERFSAQQFPDLHSELNLSSLELGDSALYFCASSVQTGPDTQYFGPGTRLTVL.